The rows below give T cell receptor beta chains drawn from one sample of a study of post-analysis software for immune sequencing data. TCRdb independently ran MiXCR on the PCR reads; one entry per CDR3 protein. The sample contains some 260,000 distinct CDR3 sequences, just over 35% of which appear only once. The specimen sequenced was blood. The receptors originated from a girl under 18 with multiple sclerosis. Both conserved end residues are part of each CDR3. Each record gives: V gene, J gene, CDR3 protein.

V: TRBV10-2
J: TRBJ2-5
CDR3: CASSGVSREGLNEQYF

V: TRBV30
J: TRBJ2-5
CDR3: CAWTSRETQYF

V: TRBV7-6
J: TRBJ2-1
CDR3: CASSLDRAGGPFTEQFF

V: TRBV10-3
J: TRBJ2-3
CDR3: CAISEGQGRPGTQYF

V: TRBV3-1
J: TRBJ2-1
CDR3: CASSQRQNNEQFF

V: TRBV27
J: TRBJ1-2
CDR3: CASSLSSGYGYTF

V: TRBV7-9
J: TRBJ1-1
CDR3: CASSPRGGNTEAFF

V: TRBV3-1
J: TRBJ1-2
CDR3: CASSRQGVNGYTF

V: TRBV15
J: TRBJ1-1
CDR3: CATSKFKGSTEAFF

V: TRBV10-1
J: TRBJ2-1
CDR3: CARPSGHQPGEQFF

V: TRBV20-1
J: TRBJ1-2
CDR3: CSARDIGGWNYGYTF

V: TRBV13
J: TRBJ1-2
CDR3: CASSLERGNYGYTF

V: TRBV28
J: TRBJ2-1
CDR3: CASSLYDPYNEQFF

V: TRBV7-8
J: TRBJ2-1
CDR3: CAVRGPTTNEQFF

V: TRBV28
J: TRBJ2-1
CDR3: CASSPMVRLAGGWDEQFF

V: TRBV29-1
J: TRBJ1-1
CDR3: CSVARGGRGRIGSTEAFF

V: TRBV11-1
J: TRBJ2-1
CDR3: CASSWDRGYNEQFF

V: TRBV4-1
J: TRBJ2-1
CDR3: CASSQDALAGRVDEQFF

V: TRBV6-6
J: TRBJ2-3
CDR3: CASSYGTSGDTQYF

V: TRBV4-1
J: TRBJ1-1
CDR3: CASAPGGGTEAFF

V: TRBV29-1
J: TRBJ1-4
CDR3: CSAEGDRAGEKLFF

V: TRBV28
J: TRBJ2-7
CDR3: CASSPTRTAAGEQYF

V: TRBV29-1
J: TRBJ2-7
CDR3: CSVRVGFREQYF

V: TRBV2
J: TRBJ2-4
CDR3: CASRGQVVIAGANIQYF

V: TRBV7-2
J: TRBJ2-5
CDR3: CASSSSTKHTSSFETQYF

V: TRBV20-1
J: TRBJ2-3
CDR3: CSAPREGTTDTQYF

V: TRBV6-5
J: TRBJ1-2
CDR3: CASSSRDRGHYGYTF

V: TRBV20-1
J: TRBJ2-4
CDR3: CSASVPGGDIQYF

V: TRBV6-2/TRBV6-3
J: TRBJ2-1
CDR3: CASTNGNEQFF

V: TRBV5-1
J: TRBJ2-7
CDR3: CASGPSGSSYEQYF

V: TRBV5-5
J: TRBJ2-3
CDR3: CASSLASGGSAADTQYF

V: TRBV20-1
J: TRBJ2-5
CDR3: CSARPRLQETQYF

V: TRBV6-5
J: TRBJ2-3
CDR3: CASSYDGSGTDTQYF

V: TRBV7-6
J: TRBJ2-5
CDR3: CASSHRQGAFQETQYF

V: TRBV5-1
J: TRBJ1-1
CDR3: CASSLVKGTEAFF

V: TRBV4-2
J: TRBJ2-1
CDR3: CASSQPGPGLAGGGGYNEQFF

V: TRBV6-2/TRBV6-3
J: TRBJ2-1
CDR3: CASSYVDGYNEQFF

V: TRBV7-3
J: TRBJ2-2
CDR3: CASSRDYHTGELFF

V: TRBV5-1
J: TRBJ1-4
CDR3: CASRLATNEKLFF

V: TRBV7-2
J: TRBJ1-6
CDR3: CASNPGQYNSPLHF

V: TRBV29-1
J: TRBJ2-3
CDR3: CNVLQGATDTQYF